The present TCR beta chain was sequenced within a study of response to subunit inactivated influenza vaccine. Whole-study results and caveats: Every seasonal influenza vaccination brings in few new T cells, the authors suggested.

TCRdb independently ran MiXCR on the RT-PCR reads; one entry per CDR3 protein. The data show roughly 700,000 distinct CDR3 sequences, with about 15% seen just once and around a tenth held by the top ten. On this clonotype itself: Its target is not known.

V lost 5 bases and J lost 7; bases outside the gene matches: 11. This CDR3 is built from 14 residues. Germline loops: CDR1 DFQATT, CDR2 SNEGSKA (reference sequence). The starting material was PBMCs from blood, obtained 11 to 12 days after vaccination. This clonotype originated in a man over 45 who received an inactivated influenza vaccine. The chain links TRBV20-1 to TRBJ2-7; 10 bases align to TRBD1. CDR3 loop: CSAASRQGAREQYF. The CDR3 nucleotides read TGCAGTGCTGCCTCTCGACAGGGGGCGCGGGAGCAGTACTTC.